These 15 T cell receptor beta chains originate from one sample sequenced in a study of shared clonotypes between healthy human individuals. Assay: immunoSEQ multiplex PCR; the TCRdb copy retains only in-frame clones and omits some. Among approximately 2.5 million clones listed, more than 80% were seen once. Sequencing input: naive CD4+ T cells sorted from blood. Described subset: CD45RA+ positively selected. These receptors originate from a young man in good health.

The V gene is TRBV19, the J gene TRBJ2-6, with 8 bases fitting TRBD2. The J segment lost 3 bases and the V segment lost 5 bases, leaving 12 bases of the junction unmatched. CDR1 LNHDA and CDR2 SQIVND come from the germline V gene (reference sequence). The CDR3 spans 18 residues. CDR3 DNA: TGTGCCAGTAGTTTGGCCGGGACTAGGTTAAGTGGGGCCAACGTCCTGACTTTC. This gives the protein CASSLAGTRLSGANVLTF.

This sequence joins TRBV27 and TRBJ2-4, with D perhaps TRBD2 (5 bases). V gave up 11 bases and J gave up 2 bases, with 13 bases separating them. The V gene's germline CDR1 is MNHEY and CDR2 SMNVEV (reference sequence). This CDR3 has 13 amino acids. CDR3 DNA: TGTGCCTCGGCGGGCGCCCCCAAAAACATTCAGTACTTC. Its translation is CASAGAPKNIQYF.

This chain uses TRBV2 with TRBJ2-3; D remains ambiguous. This CDR3 region has 17 residues. Per the germline V gene, CDR1 is SNHLY and CDR2 is FYNNEI. Trimming took off 4 bases at V and 5 bases at J, with 22 bases between the two ends. The CDR3 sequence is CASSGHRTREYGDTQYF. The CDR3 bases are TGTGCCAGCAGTGGCCATAGGACGAGAGAATATGGAGATACGCAGTATTTT.

CDR3 sequence reads: CASSSSQGAGNTIYF. In nucleotides, the CDR3 is TGTGCCAGCAGTTCGTCTCAGGGGGCCGGAAACACCATATATTTT. The chain is built from TRBV6-5 and TRBJ1-3, with 8 bases aligning to TRBD1. Germline V gene lookup returns CDR1 MNHEY and CDR2 SVGAGI. The CDR3 is 15 amino acids. Trimming removed 4 bases from V and 4 bases from J; junction bases left unmatched: 6.

Note on this clone: Different DNA sequences within this sample yield the same CDR3. V and J are TRBV5-1 and TRBJ2-3; no firm D call. Trimming cost V 0 bases and J 2 bases, with 7 bases left between them. The CDR3 consists of 14 residues. Looked up from germline, CDR1 is SGHRS and CDR2 is YFSETQ. CDR3 region: CASSLGQVTDTQYF. The CDR3 DNA follows: TGCGCCAGCAGCTTGGGCCAAGTCACAGATACGCAGTATTTT.

The rearrangement joins TRBV10-3 to TRBJ2-1, with 11 bases lining up with TRBD2. The germline V gene encodes CDR1 ENHRY and CDR2 SYGVKD. This CDR3 has 14 amino acids. The junction had 3 bases not matched to a gene; V was cut back by 7 bases and J by 4 bases. The CDR3 nucleotides are TGTGCCATCAATCCTAGCGGGGGGTACAATGAGCAGTTCTTC. Its protein is CAINPSGGYNEQFF.

The chain joins TRBV10-2 to TRBJ1-1; D gene uncertain. Germline loops: CDR1 WSHSY, CDR2 SAAADI. This CDR3 region has 12 residues. V dropped 5 bases and J dropped 5 bases, with 9 bases sitting between them. The CDR3 nucleotides read TGCGCCAGCAGTTATGGAACGACTGAAGCTTTCTTT. Translating it yields CASSYGTTEAFF.

As regards this clone: Other DNA variants within this sample encode the same CDR3. The chain is built from TRBV19 and TRBJ1-5; D might be TRBD1 (6 bases). This CDR3 has 13 amino acids. Germline V gene sequence: CDR1 LNHDA, CDR2 SQIVND (reference sequence). The ends were cut back, 0 bases at V and 7 bases at J, with 7 bases in the middle. CDR3 residues: CASSIERGQPQHF. As DNA, the CDR3 is TGTGCCAGTAGTATAGAAAGGGGGCAGCCCCAGCATTTT.

The gene calls are TRBV2 and TRBJ2-3; TRBD2 aligns across 7 bases. Trimming removed 4 bases from V and 0 bases from J; junction bases left unmatched: 4. Germline CDR1 SNHLY, CDR2 FYNNEI. This CDR3 is 15 amino acids long. The CDR3 loop reads CASSGLARSTDTQYF. CDR3 nucleotides: TGTGCCAGCAGTGGACTAGCCCGTAGCACAGATACGCAGTATTTT.

The rearrangement joins TRBV5-1 to TRBJ1-6; no reliable D call. CDR3 size: 15 residues. V lost 0 bases and J lost 8, with 12 bases in between. Per the germline V gene, CDR1 is SGHRS and CDR2 is YFSETQ. The CDR3 region is CASSLGSGTHSPLHF. Written as DNA, the CDR3 is TGCGCCAGCAGCTTGGGATCAGGTACCCATTCACCCCTCCACTTT.

Regarding this clone: This sample also contains other DNA sequences that code for the same CDR3. This chain joins TRBV10-1 and TRBJ2-7; D not certain. V lost 0 bases, J lost 3 bases, and 9 bases lay in between. This CDR3 region has 14 residues. From germline, CDR1 is WNHNN and CDR2 SYGVQD (reference sequence). CDR3: CASSESTGRYEQYF. The DNA for the CDR3 is TGCGCCAGCAGTGAGTCGACGGGCCGCTACGAGCAGTACTTC.

The chain carries TRBV6-5 and TRBJ1-2; D is uncertain. CDR1 MNHEY and CDR2 SVGAGI come from the germline V gene. V was shortened by 6 bases and J by 0 bases, with 8 bases between the two germline ends. The CDR3 length is 13 residues. Here the CDR3 DNA reads TGTGCCAGCAGGGGCAGTACTAACTATGGCTACACCTTC. Translating it yields CASRGSTNYGYTF.

The chain links TRBV30 to TRBJ2-5; 9 nucleotides match TRBD1. The J call is doubtful: the DNA matches TRBJ2-7 better. The CDR3 is 11 amino acids. The germline gives CDR1 GTSNPN, CDR2 SVGIG (reference sequence). The CDR3 loop reads CAWDRGYEQYF. The CDR3, as DNA: TGTGCCTGGGACAGGGGGTACGAGCAGTACTTC.

V gene TRBV30 combines with J gene TRBJ2-4; possible D gene TRBD1, 6 bases. Germline V gene data show CDR1 as GTSNPN and CDR2 as SVGIG (reference sequence). The CDR3 runs to 13 residues. Trimming pared 2 bases from V and 6 bases from J, leaving 11 bases between. The CDR3 DNA sequence: TGTGCCTGGAGTACAGGGAATGGAAACATTCAGTACTTC. Translation: CAWSTGNGNIQYF.

This sequence joins TRBV6-1 and TRBJ1-3, with D tentatively TRBD1 (5 bases). V was pared by 4 bases and J by 6 bases, with 16 bases between. CDR1 and CDR2 (germline): MNHNS, SASEGT. This CDR3 is 15 amino acids long. The CDR3 region is CASSGGAQGKNTIYF. The CDR3 coding sequence is TGTGCCAGCAGTGGGGGTGCGCAGGGTAAAAACACCATATATTTT.